The TCR beta chain under discussion was sequenced for a study of post-analysis software for immune sequencing data. In the study overall: As for disease course, relapsing-remitting, secondary progressive and progressive-relapsing multiple sclerosis were all included.

On this clonotype: What it binds is unknown. Compared with germline, one end of the junction differs, possibly owing to a read error.

Study findings and constraints: Five or six TRBV segments, TRBV5-6, TRBV5-1 and TRBV20-1 among them, were found more frequent in patients than controls. F measure clustering grouped samples strongly by preparation batch.

Unique molecular identifiers had been added to the TCR beta cDNA libraries. TCRdb reanalysed the PCR reads using MiXCR and keeps one entry per CDR3 protein. In the table there are hundreds of thousands of distinct CDR3 sequences, 30% of which are singletons. The CDR3 is 13 amino acids. Per germline, CDR1 MNHEY and CDR2 SVGAGI. The sequencing input was blood. V and J are TRBV6-5 and TRBJ1-2; 7 bases fit TRBD1. This receptor was taken from a girl aged 5-17 years with multiple sclerosis. CDR3 in DNA: TGTGCCAGCAATTACGACAGGGCAGGTGGCTACACCTTC. Translated: CASNYDRAGGYTF.